This record looks at one T cell receptor (beta chain) sequence and its context. The target antigen is unknown. This specimen comes from a study of read filtering for tumor transcriptome and immune sequencing. About the research overall: Transcriptome libraries were built from DNase-treated RNA. IR-seq gave about 4.05 to 11 million TCR reads per sample; RNA-seq gave about 80 to 1273. Study-level points and caveats: The CD138-negative fraction was mixed bone marrow immune cells, not pure T cells.

The library was built from about 400 ng RNA with molecular barcoded adaptors for alpha/delta and beta/gamma chains. TCRdb re-called the reads with MiXCR, one entry per CDR3 protein. The sample records approximately 20,000 distinct CDR3 sequences, about 13% being singletons. The germline V gene encodes CDR1 SGHTA and CDR2 FQGNSA. The CDR3 sequence is 15 residues long. V lost 1 base and J lost 2, with 9 bases in between. Source material: a population of CD138-negative cells sorted from bone marrow. The sequence was obtained from a donor at least 40 years old with multiple myeloma. The rearrangement joins TRBV7-2 to TRBJ2-1; D ambiguous. CDR3 coding DNA: TGTGCCAGCAGCTTAGGGGCCCAGACCTACAATGAGCAGTTCTTC. This gives the protein CASSLGAQTYNEQFF.